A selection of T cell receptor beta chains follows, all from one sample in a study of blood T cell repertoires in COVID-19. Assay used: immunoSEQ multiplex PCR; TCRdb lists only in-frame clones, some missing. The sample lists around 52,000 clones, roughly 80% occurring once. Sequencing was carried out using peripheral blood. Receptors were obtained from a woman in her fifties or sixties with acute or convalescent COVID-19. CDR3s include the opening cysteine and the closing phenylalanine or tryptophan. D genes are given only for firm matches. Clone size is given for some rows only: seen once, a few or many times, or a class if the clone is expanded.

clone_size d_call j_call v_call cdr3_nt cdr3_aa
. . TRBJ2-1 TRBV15 TGTGCCACCAGCAGAGATTGGACAGAATACAATGAGCAGTTCTTC CATSRDWTEYNEQFF
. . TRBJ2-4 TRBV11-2 TGTGCCAGCAGCTTGGGGCCAGATCGTCTAGCCAAAAACATTCAGTACTTC CASSLGPDRLAKNIQYF
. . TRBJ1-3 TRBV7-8 TGTGCCAGCAGCTTAGCGCGTCAGGGCAACACCATATATTTT CASSLARQGNTIYF
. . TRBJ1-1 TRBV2 TGTGCCAGCACCTCAGGGGTAGGATACACTGAAGCTTTCTTT CASTSGVGYTEAFF
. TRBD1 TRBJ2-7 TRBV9 TGTGCCAGCAGCGCACCGGGACAGGGAGGCGAGCAGTACTTC CASSAPGQGGEQYF
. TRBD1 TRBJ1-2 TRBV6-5 TGTGCCAGCAGTTTGGGACAGCACTATGGCTACACCTTC CASSLGQHYGYTF
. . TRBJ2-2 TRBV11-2 TGTGCCCTCGGGGCCGGGGAGCTGTTTTTT CALGAGELFF
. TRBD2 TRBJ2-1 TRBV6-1 TGTGCCAGCAGTGGGCGCCCCTTTCGGGGGGGCACAAATGAGCAGTTCTTC CASSGRPFRGGTNEQFF
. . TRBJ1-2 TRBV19 TGTGCCAGTAGTATACAGGGCGGAATTAGCGGCTACACCTTC CASSIQGGISGYTF
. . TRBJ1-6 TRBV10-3 TGTGCCATCAGTGAGTCTCGGGGGACTAATTCACCCCTCCACTTT CAISESRGTNSPLHF
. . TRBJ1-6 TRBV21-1 TGTGCCAGCAGGCTCCGGTGGGGGGTCCCAAGGTCACCCCTCCACTTT CASRLRWGVPRSPLHF
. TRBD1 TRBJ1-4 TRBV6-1 TGTGCCAGCAGTGACATACAGGGGATATGGGGTAATGAAAAACTGTTTTTT CASSDIQGIWGNEKLFF
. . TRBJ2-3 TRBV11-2 TGTGCCAGCAGCCCCCAAAGCACAGATACGCAGTATTTT CASSPQSTDTQYF
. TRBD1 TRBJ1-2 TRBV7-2 TGTGCCAGCAGCCAGGGGGTTAACTATGGCTACACCTTC CASSQGVNYGYTF
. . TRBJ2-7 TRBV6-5 TGTGCCAGCAGTTTCTCTTTGTGGACATTAGGCGACGAGCAGTACTTC CASSFSLWTLGDEQYF
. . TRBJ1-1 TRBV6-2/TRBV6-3 TGTGCCAGCAGTTACTCCAGCGTCCTGCGAATCTTT CASSYSSVLRIF
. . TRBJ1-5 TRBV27 TGTGCCAGCACCCCCTCCGGACAGAATCAGCCCCAGCATTTT CASTPSGQNQPQHF
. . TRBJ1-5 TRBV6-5 TGTGCCAGCAGGAGGACTGGACGCAATCAGCCCCAGCATTTT CASRRTGRNQPQHF
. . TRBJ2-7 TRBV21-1 TGTGCCAGCAGCCCCCACCGGGACAGGGGGTACGAGCAGTACTTC CASSPHRDRGYEQYF
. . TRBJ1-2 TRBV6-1 TGTGCCAGCAGTGAGGAGGGTGGGTATGGCTACACCTTC CASSEEGGYGYTF
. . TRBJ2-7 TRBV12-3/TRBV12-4 TGTGCCAGCAGTCCCACACCACCCTACGAGCAGTACTTC CASSPTPPYEQYF
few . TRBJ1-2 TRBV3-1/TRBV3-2 TGTGCCAGCAGCCAAGTAAAGTCTCTAGCCTATGGCTACACCTTC CASSQVKSLAYGYTF
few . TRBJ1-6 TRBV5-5 TGTGCCAGCAGCTTCGTCAGGGTAGATAATTCACCCCTCCACTTT CASSFVRVDNSPLHF
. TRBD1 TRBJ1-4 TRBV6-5 TGTGCCAGCAGGGACAGGGGGCAGGATGAAAAACTGTTTTTT CASRDRGQDEKLFF
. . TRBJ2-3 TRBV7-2 TGTGCCAGCAGCGTTCAAAACAGGGGAGGAACAGATACGCAGTATTTT CASSVQNRGGTDTQYF
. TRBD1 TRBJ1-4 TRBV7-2 TGTGCCAGCAGCCTCGACAGGGTGGGACTGTTTTTT CASSLDRVGLFF
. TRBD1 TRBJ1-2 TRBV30 TGTGCCTGGAGCCCAGGACAGGGAGGCTATGGCTACACCTTC CAWSPGQGGYGYTF
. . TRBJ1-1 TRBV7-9 TGTGCCAGCAGCTACACACAGAACACTGAAGCTTTCTTT CASSYTQNTEAFF
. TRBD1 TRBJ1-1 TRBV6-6 TGTGCCAGCAGTTACAAGAACAGGGGGAACACTGAAGCTTTCTTT CASSYKNRGNTEAFF
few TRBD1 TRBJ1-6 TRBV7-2 TGTGCCACCCTCCGGGACAGGGGATATTCACCCCTCCACTTT CATLRDRGYSPLHF
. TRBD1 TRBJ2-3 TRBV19 TGTGCCAGTAGTAGCGAGACAGGGTTGGGCACAGATACGCAGTATTTT CASSSETGLGTDTQYF
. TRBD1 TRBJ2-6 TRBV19 TGTGCCAGTACCATCCTTCGGGACAGGGCTACTGGGGCCAACGTCCTGACTTTC CASTILRDRATGANVLTF
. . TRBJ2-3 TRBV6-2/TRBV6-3 TGTGCCAGCAGTCCGACTCTCCATGGGCAGTATTTT CASSPTLHGQYF
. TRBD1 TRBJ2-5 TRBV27 TGTGCCAGCCCCCGTCTTGGACAGGGGGCAGTTCAAGAGACCCAGTACTTC CASPRLGQGAVQETQYF
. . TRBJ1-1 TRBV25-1 TGTGCCAGCCGGGAACAGGGGAACACTGAAGCTTTCTTT CASREQGNTEAFF
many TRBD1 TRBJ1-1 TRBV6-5 TGTGCCAGTAGACAGGGGAACACTGAAGCTTTCTTT CASRQGNTEAFF
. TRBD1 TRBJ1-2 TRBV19 TGTGCCAGTAGCCGCAGGGGGCTCTATGGCTACACCTTC CASSRRGLYGYTF
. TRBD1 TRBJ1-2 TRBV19 TGTGCCAGTAGCTGGGAGTGGACAGGAATCTATGGCTACACCTTC CASSWEWTGIYGYTF